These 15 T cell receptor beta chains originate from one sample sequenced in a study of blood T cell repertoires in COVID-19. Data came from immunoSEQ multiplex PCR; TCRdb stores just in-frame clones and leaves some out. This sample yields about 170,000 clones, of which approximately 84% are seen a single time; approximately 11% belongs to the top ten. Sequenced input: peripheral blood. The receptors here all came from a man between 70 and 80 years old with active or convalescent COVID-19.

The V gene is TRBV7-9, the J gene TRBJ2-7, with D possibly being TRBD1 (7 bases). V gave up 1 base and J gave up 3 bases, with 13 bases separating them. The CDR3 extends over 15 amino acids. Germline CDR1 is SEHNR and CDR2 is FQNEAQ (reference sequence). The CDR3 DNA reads TGTGCCAGCAGCTTAGGCGGGACAGTTGACTACGAGCAGTACTTC. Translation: CASSLGGTVDYEQYF.

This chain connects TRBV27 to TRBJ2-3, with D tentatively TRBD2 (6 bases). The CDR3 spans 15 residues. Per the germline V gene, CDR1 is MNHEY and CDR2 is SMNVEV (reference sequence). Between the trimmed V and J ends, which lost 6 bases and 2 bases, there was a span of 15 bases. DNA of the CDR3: TGTGCCAGCAGCCCCGGGGGAGAGCTCACAGATACGCAGTATTTT. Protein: CASSPGGELTDTQYF.

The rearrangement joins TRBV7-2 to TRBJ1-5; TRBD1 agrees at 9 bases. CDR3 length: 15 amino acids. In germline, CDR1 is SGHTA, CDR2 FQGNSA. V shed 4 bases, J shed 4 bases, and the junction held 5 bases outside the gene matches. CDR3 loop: CASSSGQGSNQPQHF. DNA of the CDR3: TGTGCCAGCAGCTCGGGACAGGGCTCGAATCAGCCCCAGCATTTT.

The CDR3 nucleotides read TGTGCCAGCAGCTCCACAGGGGGCACTGAAGCTTTCTTT. Its protein is CASSSTGGTEAFF. The rearrangement joins TRBV12-3 or TRBV12-4 to TRBJ1-1; 8 bases are shared with TRBD1. The CDR3 totals 13 residues. J lost 4 bases, V lost 6 bases, and 4 bases had no gene match.

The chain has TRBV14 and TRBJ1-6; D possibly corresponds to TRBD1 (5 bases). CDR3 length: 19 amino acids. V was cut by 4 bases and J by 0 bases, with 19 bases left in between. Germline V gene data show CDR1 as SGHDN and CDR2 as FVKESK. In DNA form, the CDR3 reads TGTGCCAGCAGCCCGTATCAGGGCCAGTCGAGCTCCTATAATTCACCCCTCCACTTT. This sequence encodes CASSPYQGQSSSYNSPLHF. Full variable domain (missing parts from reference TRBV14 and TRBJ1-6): EAGVTQFPSHSVIEKGQTVTLRCDPISGHDNLYWYRRVMGKEIKFLLHFVKESKQDESGMPNNRFLAERTGGTYSTLKVQPAELEDSGVYFCASSPYQGQSSSYNSPLHFGNGTRLTVT.

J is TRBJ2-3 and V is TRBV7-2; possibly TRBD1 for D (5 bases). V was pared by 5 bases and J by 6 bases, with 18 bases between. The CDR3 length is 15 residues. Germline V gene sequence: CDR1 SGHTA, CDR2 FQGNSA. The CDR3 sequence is CASSTTGGQWDTQYF. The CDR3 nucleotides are TGTGCCAGCAGCACAACAGGTGGGCAGTGGGATACGCAGTATTTT.

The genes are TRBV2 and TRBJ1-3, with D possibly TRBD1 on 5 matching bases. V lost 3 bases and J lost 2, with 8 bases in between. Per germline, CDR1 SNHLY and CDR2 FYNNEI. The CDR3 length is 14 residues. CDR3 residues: CASSEYRTGNTIYF. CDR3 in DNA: TGTGCCAGCAGTGAGTACAGGACTGGAAACACCATATATTTT.

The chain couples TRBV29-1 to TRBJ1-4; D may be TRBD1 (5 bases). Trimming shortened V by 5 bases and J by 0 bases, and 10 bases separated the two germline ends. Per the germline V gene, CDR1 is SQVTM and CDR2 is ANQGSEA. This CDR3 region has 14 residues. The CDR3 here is CSVLDRTTNEKLFF. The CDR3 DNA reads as TGCAGCGTTCTCGACAGAACAACTAATGAAAAACTGTTTTTT.

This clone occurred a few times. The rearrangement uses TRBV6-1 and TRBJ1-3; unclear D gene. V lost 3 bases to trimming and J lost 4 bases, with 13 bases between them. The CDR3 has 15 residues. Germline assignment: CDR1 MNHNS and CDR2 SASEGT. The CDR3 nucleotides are TGTGCCAGCAGTGAGGGCCCGGCGTCAGGAAACACCATATATTTT. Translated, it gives CASSEGPASGNTIYF.

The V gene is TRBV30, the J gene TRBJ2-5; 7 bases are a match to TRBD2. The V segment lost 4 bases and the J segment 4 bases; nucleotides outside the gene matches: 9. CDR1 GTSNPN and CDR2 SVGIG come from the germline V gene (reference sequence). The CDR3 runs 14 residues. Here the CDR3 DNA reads TGTGCCTGGAACGTGGGAGGGTGGGGAGAGACCCAGTACTTC. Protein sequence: CAWNVGGWGETQYF.

The DNA of the CDR3 is TGCAGCGTTGACGGGGGGAGCTCCTACAATGAGCAGTTCTTC. Amino acids: CSVDGGSSYNEQFF. The chain carries TRBV29-1 and TRBJ2-1, with 7 bases lining up with TRBD2. The J segment lost 0 bases and the V segment lost 3 bases, leaving 2 bases of the junction unmatched. CDR3 length: 14 residues. Per germline, CDR1 SQVTM and CDR2 ANQGSEA.

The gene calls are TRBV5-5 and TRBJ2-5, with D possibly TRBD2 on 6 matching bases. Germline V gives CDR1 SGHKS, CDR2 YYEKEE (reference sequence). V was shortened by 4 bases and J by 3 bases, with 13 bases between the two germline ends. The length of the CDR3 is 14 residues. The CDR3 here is CASSLGLSEETQYF. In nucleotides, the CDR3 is TGTGCCAGCAGCCTCGGACTAAGCGAAGAGACCCAGTACTTC.

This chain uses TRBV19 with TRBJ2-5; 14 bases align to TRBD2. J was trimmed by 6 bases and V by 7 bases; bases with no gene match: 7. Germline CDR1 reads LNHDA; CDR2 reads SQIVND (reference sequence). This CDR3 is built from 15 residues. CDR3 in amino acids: CASTPTSGGAQTQYF. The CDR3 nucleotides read TGTGCCAGTACCCCGACTAGCGGGGGGGCGCAGACCCAGTACTTC.

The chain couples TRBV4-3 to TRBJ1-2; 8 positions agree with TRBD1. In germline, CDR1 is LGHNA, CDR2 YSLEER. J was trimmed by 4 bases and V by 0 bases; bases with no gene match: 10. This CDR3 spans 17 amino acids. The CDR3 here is CASSQDWGGQGGYGYTF. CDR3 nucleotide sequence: TGCGCCAGCAGCCAAGATTGGGGTGGACAGGGCGGCTATGGCTACACCTTC.

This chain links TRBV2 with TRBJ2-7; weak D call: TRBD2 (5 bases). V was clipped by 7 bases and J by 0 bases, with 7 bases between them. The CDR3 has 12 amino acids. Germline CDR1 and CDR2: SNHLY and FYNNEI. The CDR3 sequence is CASTGSSYEQYF. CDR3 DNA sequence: TGTGCCAGCACGGGGAGCTCCTACGAGCAGTACTTC.